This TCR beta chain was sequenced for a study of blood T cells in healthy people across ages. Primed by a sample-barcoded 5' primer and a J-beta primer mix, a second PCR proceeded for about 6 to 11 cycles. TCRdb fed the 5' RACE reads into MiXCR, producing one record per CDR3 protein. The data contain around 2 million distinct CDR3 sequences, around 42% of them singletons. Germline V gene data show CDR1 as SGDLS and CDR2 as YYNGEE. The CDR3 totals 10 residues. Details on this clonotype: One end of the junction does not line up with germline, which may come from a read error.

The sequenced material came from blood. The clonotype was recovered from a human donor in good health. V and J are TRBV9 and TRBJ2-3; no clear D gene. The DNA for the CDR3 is TGTGCCAGCAGCGGCGATAAGCAGTATTTT. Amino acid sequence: CASSGDKQYF.